The 25 T cell receptor beta chains reported below all come from one sample, sequenced in a study of beta chain features in type 1 diabetes listed by TCRdb under 2018. General findings and caveats noted by the study authors: A moderate but significant shortening of TCRB CDR3 length was observed in type 1 diabetes patients in all four CD4+ subsets.

These TCRs' antigens remain unknown. The method was the immunoSEQ multiplex PCR assay. The High Capacity cDNA Reverse Transcription Kit was used to reverse transcribe all of the isolated RNA, meaning that expressed TCRB transcripts were what got sequenced. Here the immuneACCESS table is served through TCRdb, limited to in-frame sequences with V and J called. Missing clones are a known gap in these copies; in checked studies unresolved V genes cover under half, and the rest lacks a known reason. The sample table records 600,000 to 700,000 clones; under 15% of these occur just once. Of the sample, less than 0.025% falls within the top ten clones. Input material: naive CD4+ T cells from blood. The sample's cell subset or site label, decoded: true naive CD4+ T cells. Receptors were obtained from a man aged 18-30 years with type 1 diabetes.

The genes are TRBV7-9 and TRBJ2-7, with D perhaps TRBD1 (6 bases). The CDR3 covers 14 residues. Germline-derived CDR1 and CDR2 are SEHNR and FQNEAQ (reference sequence). V shed 2 bases and J shed 5 bases, with 13 bases lying between them. The CDR3 DNA follows: TGTGCCAGCAGCTTAACCCCCCGACAGGACGAGCAGTACTTC. Its protein product is CASSLTPRQDEQYF.

This clone was picked up a small number of times. The genes are TRBV7-8 and TRBJ2-1; no definite D call. CDR1 is SGHVS and CDR2 is FQNEAQ in the germline V gene. This CDR3 region has 14 residues. V lost 7 bases to trimming and J lost 8 bases, with 18 bases between them. For the CDR3, the DNA is TGTGCCAGCAACGGAAAGGTGTGGGAAGATGAGCAGTTCTTC. It is translated as CASNGKVWEDEQFF.

This chain uses TRBV25-1 with TRBJ2-3; D call uncertain. The CDR3 contains 14 residues. Per the germline V gene, CDR1 is MGHDK and CDR2 is SYGVNS. Trimming stripped 3 bases from V and 0 bases from J, with 7 bases between. The CDR3 protein is CASSDSVSTDTQYF. The CDR3 DNA follows: TGTGCCAGCAGTGACAGCGTGAGCACAGATACGCAGTATTTT.

Remarks on this clone: At the DNA level, this CDR3 is encoded by other sequences in the same sample as well. The chain recombines TRBV2 with TRBJ1-2, with a weak D call TRBD1 (6 bases). This CDR3 is built from 12 residues. V lost 8 bases to trimming and J lost 4 bases, with 11 bases between them. From germline, CDR1 is SNHLY and CDR2 FYNNEI. In DNA, the CDR3 is TGTGCCAGCTCAGAAGGGGGCTATGGCTACACCTTC. Amino acid sequence: CASSEGGYGYTF.

The CDR3 sequence is CASRSSGGKGETQYF. DNA for the CDR3: TGTGCCAGCAGATCTAGCGGGGGAAAGGGCGAGACCCAGTACTTC. The V call is TRBV6-6, the J call TRBJ2-5; 10 bases fit TRBD2. V lost 6 bases and J lost 5; bases outside the gene matches: 9. The CDR3 totals 15 residues. From germline, CDR1 is MNHNY and CDR2 SVGAGI (reference sequence).

The chain links TRBV29-1 to TRBJ1-6; D is unclear. This CDR3 is 14 amino acids long. V lost 2 bases and J 7 bases, leaving 12 bases between the germline ends. Germline V gives CDR1 SQVTM, CDR2 ANQGSEA. In nucleotides, the CDR3 is TGCAGCGTTGAAAAAGTCCAGGCGAATTCACCCCTCCACTTT. Protein product: CSVEKVQANSPLHF.

This clone was seen only a few times. CDR3 sequence: CASSKIGGPYNEQFF. DNA of the CDR3: TGTGCCAGCAGTAAGATCGGGGGGCCCTACAATGAGCAGTTCTTC. This chain joins TRBV2 and TRBJ2-1; D might be TRBD2 (7 bases). V was shortened by 5 bases and J by 2 bases, with 13 bases between the two germline ends. The CDR3 length is 15 residues. Germline V gene lookup returns CDR1 SNHLY and CDR2 FYNNEI.

A few counts support this clone. The V and J genes are TRBV9 and TRBJ2-6; perhaps TRBD1 as D (5 bases). Germline loops: CDR1 SGDLS, CDR2 YYNGEE. V was cut by 4 bases and J by 4 bases, with 12 bases left in between. The CDR3 extends over 15 amino acids. The CDR3 loop is CASSKEGAGANVLTF. The CDR3 DNA reads as TGTGCCAGCAGCAAAGAAGGGGCAGGGGCCAACGTCCTGACTTTC.

In its sample, this clone was seen a few times. CDR3: CASSQVPQGALINQPQHF. In nucleotides, the CDR3 is TGCGCCAGCAGCCAAGTTCCCCAGGGGGCGCTTATCAATCAGCCCCAGCATTTT. The chain employs TRBV4-1 and TRBJ1-5; 8 positions match TRBD1. Germline CDR1 reads MGHRA; CDR2 reads YSYEKL. V shed 1 base, J shed 3 bases, and the junction held 11 bases outside the gene matches. There are 18 residues in the CDR3.

J is TRBJ1-2 and V is TRBV13, with 8 bases that match TRBD1. Trimming at V came to 5 bases and at J to 4 bases, leaving 6 bases not matched to a gene. Germline V gives CDR1 PRHDT, CDR2 FYEKMQ (reference sequence). The CDR3 runs 14 residues. The CDR3 region has the DNA TGTGCCAGCAGCGGCCAGCAGGGGGCCTATGGCTACACCTTC. Translating gives CASSGQQGAYGYTF.

This clone was seen more than once but under ten times. The V gene is TRBV29-1, the J gene TRBJ1-1, with TRBD1 as a possible D gene (6 bases). Germline V lookup: CDR1 SQVTM, CDR2 ANQGSEA. Trimming pared 7 bases from V and 3 bases from J, leaving 12 bases between. CDR3 length: 12 residues. CDR3 protein: CSAQGGDTEAFF. The CDR3 DNA follows: TGCAGCGCACAAGGGGGGGACACTGAAGCTTTCTTT.

This clone was seen a handful of times. This chain uses TRBV4-2 with TRBJ1-1; possibly TRBD1 for D (5 bases). V lost 0 bases and J lost 4, with 9 bases in between. The CDR3 contains 14 residues. Germline-derived CDR1 and CDR2 are LGHNA and YNFKEQ. The CDR3: CASSQEHGATEAFF. For the CDR3, the DNA is TGTGCCAGCAGCCAAGAACACGGGGCCACTGAAGCTTTCTTT.

The sample holds a few counts of this clone. This chain links TRBV15 with TRBJ2-7; TRBD2 aligns across 10 bases. Per germline, CDR1 LNHNV and CDR2 YYDKDF (reference sequence). V dropped 2 bases and J dropped 3; count of bases not matched to a gene: 1. The length of the CDR3 is 14 residues. In DNA, the CDR3 is TGTGCCACCAGCAGACTAGCGGGGGACTACGAGCAGTACTTC. Translation: CATSRLAGDYEQYF.

J is TRBJ1-5 and V is TRBV30; D unresolved. CDR1 is GTSNPN, CDR2 SVGIG, per germline (reference sequence). Between the trimmed V and J ends, which lost 6 bases and 9 bases, there was a span of 15 bases. The CDR3 extends over 12 amino acids. CDR3 DNA: TGTGCCTGCGAGGGTACCGCTGGGCCCCAGCATTTT. This translates into CACEGTAGPQHF.

The table lists this clone with a few counts. V gene TRBV27 combines with J gene TRBJ1-5; the D gene is possibly TRBD1 (5 bases). Germline values: CDR1 MNHEY, CDR2 SMNVEV (reference sequence). The CDR3 runs to 15 residues. V dropped 5 bases and J dropped 2 bases, with 13 bases sitting between them. CDR3 amino acids: CASSPGTLGNQPQHF. The CDR3 DNA reads TGTGCCAGCAGTCCCGGGACTCTTGGCAATCAGCCCCAGCATTTT.

This clone occurred a few times. J is TRBJ1-2 and V is TRBV18, with a weak D call TRBD1 (5 bases). Germline CDR1 KGHSH, CDR2 LQKENI. V was clipped by 3 bases and J by 3 bases, with 5 bases between them. The CDR3 loop spans 12 amino acids. CDR3 in amino acids: CASSPTDYGYTF. CDR3 nucleotide sequence: TGTGCCAGCTCACCGACAGACTATGGCTACACCTTC.

The sample holds a few counts of this clone. The chain employs TRBV13 and TRBJ1-6; tentative D call: TRBD1 (5 bases). Trimming removed 5 bases at V and 9 bases at J, with 20 bases between. The germline gives CDR1 PRHDT, CDR2 FYEKMQ (reference sequence). CDR3 length: 16 residues. CDR3 bases: TGTGCCAGCAGCCCCACCACTGGGAAGAGGGGTTCACCCCTCCACTTT. Its translation: CASSPTTGKRGSPLHF.

The chain uses TRBV25-1 and TRBJ1-6; D unclear. The CDR3 extends over 15 amino acids. CDR1 and CDR2 from the germline V gene are MGHDK and SYGVNS. V was trimmed by 1 base and J by 7 bases, leaving 11 bases between them. The CDR3 nucleotides are TGTGCCAGCAGTGAATTGGCCAGGAGCAATTCACCCCTCCACTTT. Its translation: CASSELARSNSPLHF.

V usage is TRBV5-6 and J usage is TRBJ2-1, with no clear D. Per germline, CDR1 SGHDT and CDR2 YYEEEE. This CDR3 is built from 11 residues. V was clipped by 1 base and J by 8 bases, with 4 bases between them. CDR3: CASSLFYEQFF. The CDR3 bases are TGTGCCAGCAGCTTGTTCTATGAGCAGTTCTTC.

In this sample, this clone turned up a few times. The chain joins TRBV29-1 to TRBJ1-1; D unresolved. The V gene lost 2 bases and the J gene lost 1 base, with 5 bases spanning the gap. The germline V gene has CDR1 SQVTM and CDR2 ANQGSEA. CDR3 length equals 12 residues. CDR3: CSVEQKNTEAFF. CDR3 DNA: TGCAGCGTTGAACAGAAGAACACTGAAGCTTTCTTT.

The CDR3 DNA reads as TGTGCCAGTAGTACAGGCGTCGCAGGCCGGGCCTACACCTTC. Amino acids: CASSTGVAGRAYTF. This chain uses TRBV19 with TRBJ1-2; D gene unclear. This CDR3 contains 14 residues. Trimming took 4 bases from V and 10 from J, leaving 19 bases between them. CDR1 LNHDA and CDR2 SQIVND come from the germline V gene (reference sequence).

The V call is TRBV7-9, the J call TRBJ2-1; no clear D gene. The CDR3 totals 11 residues. With 8 bases removed from V and 9 bases from J, the gap between germline ends came to 11 bases. The germline V gene has CDR1 SEHNR and CDR2 FQNEAQ (reference sequence). The CDR3 coding sequence is TGTGCCAGCGTGGGGTTAATTGAGCAGTTCTTC. Protein product: CASVGLIEQFF.

About this clone itself: The sample contains more than one DNA sequence encoding this CDR3. This chain connects TRBV10-3 to TRBJ2-5, with no clear D. The CDR3 covers 13 residues. With 0 bases removed from V and 5 bases from J, the gap between germline ends came to 7 bases. From germline, CDR1 is ENHRY and CDR2 SYGVKD. The DNA for the CDR3 is TGTGCCATCAGTGAGTCGGAACGCGAGACCCAGTACTTC. Translation gives CAISESERETQYF.

This chain uses TRBV29-1 with TRBJ1-1; D possibly corresponds to TRBD1 (6 bases). V was shortened by 2 bases and J by 8 bases, with 12 bases between the two germline ends. This CDR3 region has 12 residues. Germline V gives CDR1 SQVTM, CDR2 ANQGSEA. CDR3 bases: TGCAGCGTTGAAAGGGGGACCGGAGAAGCTTTCTTT. As protein: CSVERGTGEAFF.

This clone came up a few times. This chain links TRBV6-4 with TRBJ2-2; no definite D call. There are 13 residues in the CDR3. Trimming pared 0 bases from V and 3 bases from J, leaving 2 bases between. Germline CDR1 is MRHNA and CDR2 is SNTAGT. As DNA, the CDR3 is TGTGCCAGCAGTGACTCCTACACCGGGGAGCTGTTTTTT. Its protein is CASSDSYTGELFF.